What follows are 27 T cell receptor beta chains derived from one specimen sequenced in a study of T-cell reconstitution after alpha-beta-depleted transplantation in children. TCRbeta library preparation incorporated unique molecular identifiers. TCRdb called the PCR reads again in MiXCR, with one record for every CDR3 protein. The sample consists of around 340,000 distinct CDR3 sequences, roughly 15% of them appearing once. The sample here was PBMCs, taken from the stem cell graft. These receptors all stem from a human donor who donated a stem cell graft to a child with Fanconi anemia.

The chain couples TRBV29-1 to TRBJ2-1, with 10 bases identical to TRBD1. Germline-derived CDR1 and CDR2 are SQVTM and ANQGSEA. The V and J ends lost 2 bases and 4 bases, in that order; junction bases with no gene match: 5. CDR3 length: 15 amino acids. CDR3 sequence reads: CSVEFGTGAYNEQFF. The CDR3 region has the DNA TGCAGCGTTGAATTTGGGACAGGGGCGTACAATGAGCAGTTCTTC.

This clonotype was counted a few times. For the CDR3, the DNA is TGTGCCAGCAGTGGGACAGGGGTGTCAGATACGCAGTATTTT. Its translation: CASSGTGVSDTQYF. This rearrangement joins TRBV12-3 or TRBV12-4 to TRBJ2-3; 10 bases map to TRBD1. The CDR3 runs 14 residues. Unmatched junction bases numbered 3, after V lost 5 bases and J lost 4 bases.

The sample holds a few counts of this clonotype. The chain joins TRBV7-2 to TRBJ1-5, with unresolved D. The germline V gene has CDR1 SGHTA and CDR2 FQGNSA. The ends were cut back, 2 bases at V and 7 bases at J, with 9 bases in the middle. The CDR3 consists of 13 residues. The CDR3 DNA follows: TGTGCCAGCAGCTTATTCTGGGCGCAGCCCCAGCATTTT. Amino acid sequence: CASSLFWAQPQHF.

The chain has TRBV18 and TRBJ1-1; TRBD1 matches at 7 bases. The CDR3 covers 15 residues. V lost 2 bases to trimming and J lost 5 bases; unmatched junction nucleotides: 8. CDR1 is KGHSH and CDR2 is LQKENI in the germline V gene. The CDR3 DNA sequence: TGTGCCAGCTCACCAAATACAGGGGAGGGAACTGAAGCTTTCTTT. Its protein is CASSPNTGEGTEAFF.

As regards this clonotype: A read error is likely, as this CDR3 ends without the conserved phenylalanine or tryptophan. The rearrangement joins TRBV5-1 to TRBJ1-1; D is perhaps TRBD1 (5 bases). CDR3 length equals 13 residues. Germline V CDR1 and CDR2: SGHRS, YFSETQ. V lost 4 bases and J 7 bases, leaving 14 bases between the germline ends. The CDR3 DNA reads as TGCGCCAGCAGCCCAATAATGGGGGGTGAAGCTTTCTAT. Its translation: CASSPIMGGEAFY.

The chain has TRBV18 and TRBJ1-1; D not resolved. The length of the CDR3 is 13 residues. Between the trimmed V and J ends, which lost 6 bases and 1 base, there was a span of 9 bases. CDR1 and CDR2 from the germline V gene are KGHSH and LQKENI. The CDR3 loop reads CASSRKSNTEAFF. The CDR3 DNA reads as TGTGCCAGCTCTCGGAAGTCGAACACTGAAGCTTTCTTT. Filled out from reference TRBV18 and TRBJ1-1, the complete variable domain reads NAGVMQNPRHLVRRRGQEARLRCSPMKGHSHVYWYRQLPEEGLKFMVYLQKENIIDESGMPKERFSAEFPKEGPSILRIQQVVRGDSAAYFCASSRKSNTEAFFGQGTRLTVV.

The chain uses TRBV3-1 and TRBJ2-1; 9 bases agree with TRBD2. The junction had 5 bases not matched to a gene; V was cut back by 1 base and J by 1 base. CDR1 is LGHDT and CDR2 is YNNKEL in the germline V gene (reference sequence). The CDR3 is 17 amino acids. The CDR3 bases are TGTGCCAGCAGCCAAGTCGCGGGGGGGAATTCCTACAATGAGCAGTTCTTC. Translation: CASSQVAGGNSYNEQFF.

CDR3 region: CASSFAGLSYNEQFF. CDR3 nucleotide sequence: TGCGCCAGCAGCTTCGCCGGACTCTCCTACAATGAGCAGTTCTTC. The chain carries TRBV5-1 and TRBJ2-1, with D maybe TRBD2 (5 bases). The CDR3 spans 15 residues. The germline gives CDR1 SGHRS, CDR2 YFSETQ. V lost 2 bases and J 0 bases, leaving 9 bases between the germline ends.

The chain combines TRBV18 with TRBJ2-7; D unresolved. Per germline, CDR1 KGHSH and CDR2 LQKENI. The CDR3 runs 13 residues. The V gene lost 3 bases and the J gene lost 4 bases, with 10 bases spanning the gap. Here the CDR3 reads CASSPGVEYEQYF. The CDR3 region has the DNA TGTGCCAGCTCACCCGGAGTCGAATACGAGCAGTACTTC.

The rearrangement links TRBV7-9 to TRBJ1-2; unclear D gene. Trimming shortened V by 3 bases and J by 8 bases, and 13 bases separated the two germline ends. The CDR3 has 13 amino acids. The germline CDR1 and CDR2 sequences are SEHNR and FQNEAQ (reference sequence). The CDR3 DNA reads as TGTGCCAGCAGCTTTTCGACGGGCGGAGGCTACACCTTC. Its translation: CASSFSTGGGYTF.

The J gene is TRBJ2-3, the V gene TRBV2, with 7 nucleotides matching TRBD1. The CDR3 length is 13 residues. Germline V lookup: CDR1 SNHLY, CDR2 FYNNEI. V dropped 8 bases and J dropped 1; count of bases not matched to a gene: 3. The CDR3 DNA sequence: TGTGCCAGCGGGACAGCCCGCACAGATACGCAGTATTTT. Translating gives CASGTARTDTQYF. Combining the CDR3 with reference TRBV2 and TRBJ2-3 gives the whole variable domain EPEVTQTPSHQVTQMGQEVILRCVPISNHLYFYWYRQILGQKVEFLVSFYNNEISEKSEIFDDQFSVERPDGSNFTLKIRSTKLEDSAMYFCASGTARTDTQYFGPGTRLTVL.

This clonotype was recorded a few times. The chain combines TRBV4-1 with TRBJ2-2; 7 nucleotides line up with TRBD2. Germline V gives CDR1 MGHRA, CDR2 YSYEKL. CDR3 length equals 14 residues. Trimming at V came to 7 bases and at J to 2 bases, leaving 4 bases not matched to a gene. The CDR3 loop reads CASKGTINTGELFF. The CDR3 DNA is TGCGCCAGCAAAGGGACTATAAACACCGGGGAGCTGTTTTTT.

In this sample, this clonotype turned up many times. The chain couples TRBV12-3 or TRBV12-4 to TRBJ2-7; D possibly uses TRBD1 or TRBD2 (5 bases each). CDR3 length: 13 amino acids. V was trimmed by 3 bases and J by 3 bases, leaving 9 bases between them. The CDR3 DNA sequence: TGTGCCAGCAGTTTTCCGGGACGCTACGAGCAGTACTTC. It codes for CASSFPGRYEQYF.

Here the CDR3 DNA reads TGTGCCTGGCAGCCCGGAGGGACATCGGGGGCCCAGTACTTC. As protein: CAWQPGGTSGAQYF. J is TRBJ2-5 and V is TRBV30; D may correspond to TRBD1 or TRBD2 (6 bases each). Trimming pared 5 bases from V and 9 bases from J, leaving 22 bases between. This CDR3 region has 14 residues. Germline V gene data show CDR1 as GTSNPN and CDR2 as SVGIG (reference sequence).

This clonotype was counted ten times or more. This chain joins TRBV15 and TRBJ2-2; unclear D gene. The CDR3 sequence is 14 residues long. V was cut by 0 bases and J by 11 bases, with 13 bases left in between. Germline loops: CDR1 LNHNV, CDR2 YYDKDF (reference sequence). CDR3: CATSRDKVVGELFF. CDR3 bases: TGTGCCACCAGCAGAGATAAGGTGGTTGGAGAGCTGTTTTTT.

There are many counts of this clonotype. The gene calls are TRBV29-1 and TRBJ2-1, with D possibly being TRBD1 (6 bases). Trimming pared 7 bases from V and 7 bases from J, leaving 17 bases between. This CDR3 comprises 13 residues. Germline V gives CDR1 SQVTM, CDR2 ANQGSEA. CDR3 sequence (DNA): TGCAGCGCTGATGAGGGGGTTTCAAATGAGCAGTTCTTC. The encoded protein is CSADEGVSNEQFF.

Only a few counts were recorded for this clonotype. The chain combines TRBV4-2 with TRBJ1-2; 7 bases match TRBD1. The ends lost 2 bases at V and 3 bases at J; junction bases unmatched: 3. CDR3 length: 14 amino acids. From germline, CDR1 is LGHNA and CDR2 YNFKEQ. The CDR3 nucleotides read TGTGCCAGCAGCCAAAATGGACAGGACTATGGCTACACCTTC. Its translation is CASSQNGQDYGYTF.

The CDR3: CASRSGSTDTQYF. In DNA, the CDR3 is TGCGCCAGCAGGTCTGGGAGCACAGATACGCAGTATTTT. V is TRBV5-1 and J is TRBJ2-3; no firm D call. The V end was cut by 5 bases, the J end by 0 bases, with 7 bases between. The germline gives CDR1 SGHRS, CDR2 YFSETQ. The CDR3 contains 13 residues.

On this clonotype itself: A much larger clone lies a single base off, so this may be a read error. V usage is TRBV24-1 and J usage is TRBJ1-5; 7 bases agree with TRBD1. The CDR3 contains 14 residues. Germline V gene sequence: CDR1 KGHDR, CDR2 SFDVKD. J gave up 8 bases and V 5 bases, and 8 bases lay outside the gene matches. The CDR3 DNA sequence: TGTGCCACCAGTGCAGGGGGATGGGATAAGCCCCAGCATTTT. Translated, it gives CATSAGGWDKPQHF.

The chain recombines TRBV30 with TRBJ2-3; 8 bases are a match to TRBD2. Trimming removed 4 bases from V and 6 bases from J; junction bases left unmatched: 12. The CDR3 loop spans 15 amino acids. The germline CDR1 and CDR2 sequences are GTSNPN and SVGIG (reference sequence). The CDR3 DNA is TGTGCCTGGACCCAGAGGGGACTAGAACGGGATACGCAGTATTTT. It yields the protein CAWTQRGLERDTQYF.

The CDR3 DNA is TGTGCCAGCAGCCCCCGCTGGGGGCAGACTAATGAAAAACTGTTTTTT. Amino acid sequence: CASSPRWGQTNEKLFF. The chain has TRBV3-1 and TRBJ1-4; possibly TRBD1 for D (6 bases). The germline CDR1 and CDR2 sequences are LGHDT and YNNKEL (reference sequence). CDR3 size: 16 residues. V shed 4 bases and J shed 2 bases, with 14 bases lying between them.

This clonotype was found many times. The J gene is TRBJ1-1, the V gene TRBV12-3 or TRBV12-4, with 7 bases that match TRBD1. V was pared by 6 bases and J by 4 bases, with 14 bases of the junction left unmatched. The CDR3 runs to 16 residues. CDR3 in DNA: TGTGCCAGCAGGGTTATACTAGGGGGCAGGAGCACTGAAGCTTTCTTT. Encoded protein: CASRVILGGRSTEAFF.

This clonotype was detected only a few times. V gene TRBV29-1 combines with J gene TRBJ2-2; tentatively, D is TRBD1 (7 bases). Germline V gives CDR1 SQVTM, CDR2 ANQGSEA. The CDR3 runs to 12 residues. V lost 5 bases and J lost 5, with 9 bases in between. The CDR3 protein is CSVSGGTGELFF. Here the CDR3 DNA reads TGCAGCGTTTCAGGGGGGACCGGGGAGCTGTTTTTT.

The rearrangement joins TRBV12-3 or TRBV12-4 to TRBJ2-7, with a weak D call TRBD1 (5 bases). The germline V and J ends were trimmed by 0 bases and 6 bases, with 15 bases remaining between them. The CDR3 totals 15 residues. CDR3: CASSLAIAGASEQYF. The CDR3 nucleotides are TGTGCCAGCAGTTTAGCCATCGCTGGGGCCAGCGAGCAGTACTTC.

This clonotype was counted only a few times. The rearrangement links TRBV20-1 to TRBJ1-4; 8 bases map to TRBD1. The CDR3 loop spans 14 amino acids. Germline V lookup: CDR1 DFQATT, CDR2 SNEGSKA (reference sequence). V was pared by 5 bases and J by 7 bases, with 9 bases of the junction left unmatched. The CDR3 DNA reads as TGCAGTGCTTCTCAGGGGGCGGGTGGTGAAAAACTGTTTTTT. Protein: CSASQGAGGEKLFF.

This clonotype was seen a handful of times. The DNA for the CDR3 is TGTGCCAGCAGCCTGAGGCCGGGACAGGGAAACACCGGGGAGCTGTTTTTT. This gives the protein CASSLRPGQGNTGELFF. This chain connects TRBV14 to TRBJ2-2; 9 nucleotides agree with TRBD1. J lost 2 bases, V lost 4 bases, and 8 bases had no gene match. The CDR3 loop spans 17 amino acids. Looked up from germline, CDR1 is SGHDN and CDR2 is FVKESK.

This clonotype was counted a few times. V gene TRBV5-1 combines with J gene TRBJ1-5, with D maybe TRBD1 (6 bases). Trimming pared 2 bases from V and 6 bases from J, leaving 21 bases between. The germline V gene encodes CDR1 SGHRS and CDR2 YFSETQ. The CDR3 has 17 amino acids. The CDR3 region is CASSLSPQGRGGQPQHF. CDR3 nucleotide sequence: TGCGCCAGCAGCTTAAGTCCACAGGGTAGGGGCGGTCAGCCCCAGCATTTT.